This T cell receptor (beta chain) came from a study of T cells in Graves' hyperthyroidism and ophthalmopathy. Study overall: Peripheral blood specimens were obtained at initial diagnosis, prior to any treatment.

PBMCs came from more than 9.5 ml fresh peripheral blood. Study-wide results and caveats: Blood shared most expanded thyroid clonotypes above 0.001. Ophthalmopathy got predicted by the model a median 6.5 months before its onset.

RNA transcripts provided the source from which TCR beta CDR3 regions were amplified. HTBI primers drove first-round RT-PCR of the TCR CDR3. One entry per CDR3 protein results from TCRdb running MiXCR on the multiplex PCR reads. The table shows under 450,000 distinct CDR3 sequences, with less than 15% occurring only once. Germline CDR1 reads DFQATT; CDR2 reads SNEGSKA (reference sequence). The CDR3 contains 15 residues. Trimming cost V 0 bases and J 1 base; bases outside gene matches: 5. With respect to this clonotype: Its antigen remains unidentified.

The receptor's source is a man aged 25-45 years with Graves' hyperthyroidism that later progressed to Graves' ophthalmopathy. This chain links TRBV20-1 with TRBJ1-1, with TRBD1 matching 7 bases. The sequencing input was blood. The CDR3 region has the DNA TGCAGTGCTAGAGACCCTGACAGGGCGAACACTGAAGCTTTCTTT. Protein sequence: CSARDPDRANTEAFF.